These 6 T cell receptor beta chains were all obtained from the same sample, sequenced in a study of blood T cells in healthy people across ages. Together with a sample-barcoded 5' primer, a J-beta primer mix was included in a second PCR lasting 7 to 11 cycles. From the 5' RACE reads, TCRdb called clonotypes with MiXCR, one entry per CDR3 protein. The sample consists of around 1,000,000 distinct CDR3 sequences, under 30% of them appearing once. These data also formed part of another study, on T cells of mothers and their children.

Material: blood. The receptor set was obtained from a girl aged 2-10 years in good health.

This clonotype has just a few counts. The chain employs TRBV12-3 or TRBV12-4 and TRBJ1-4; D call uncertain. Trimming cost V 6 bases and J 10 bases, with 21 bases left between them. This CDR3 region has 15 residues. CDR3 residues: CASSPDSRSRSKLFF. CDR3 DNA: TGTGCCAGCAGCCCGGACTCGAGGAGCCGATCAAAACTGTTTTTT.

This clonotype was counted at least ten times. The rearrangement joins TRBV4-2 to TRBJ2-7; D gene ambiguous. The V and J ends lost 2 bases and 3 bases respectively, with 11 bases between them. Germline V gene lookup returns CDR1 LGHNA and CDR2 YNFKEQ. The CDR3 has 14 amino acids. The CDR3 DNA reads as TGTGCCAGCAGCCAACTTAAGGGCCGCTACGAGCAGTACTTC. Its protein product is CASSQLKGRYEQYF.

A few counts support this clonotype. The conserved phenylalanine or tryptophan is not found at the CDR3 terminus, so this likely reflects a read error. This chain connects TRBV20-1 to TRBJ2-5, with TRBD2 as a possible D gene (7 bases). The DNA end is more similar to TRBJ2-7, so the J call may be wrong. The CDR3 length is 11 residues. Germline CDR1 DFQATT, CDR2 SNEGSKA (reference sequence). The CDR3 loop is CSSRGGNEQYL. CDR3 coding DNA: TGCAGCTCAAGGGGGGGCAACGAGCAGTACCTC.

The chain uses TRBV6-6 and TRBJ2-5; TRBD2 matches at 10 bases. The CDR3 consists of 17 residues. CDR1 is MNHNY and CDR2 is SVGAGI in the germline V gene (reference sequence). Losses at the gene ends were 0 bases for V and 2 bases for J; bases not matched to a gene: 6. CDR3 region: CASSYSRASGGQETQYF. In DNA form, the CDR3 reads TGTGCCAGCAGTTACTCCCGGGCTAGCGGGGGACAAGAGACCCAGTACTTC.

This clonotype appeared a few times. The V call is TRBV21-1, the J call TRBJ1-2; the table gives TRBD1 as D, unverified against the DNA. TRBV21-1 is marked as a pseudogene. This CDR3 comprises 14 residues. The CDR3: CASSKEPGMRGYAF. In DNA form, the CDR3 reads TGTGCCAGCAGCAAAGAACCGGGGATGAGAGGCTACGCCTTC.

CDR3 nucleotide sequence: TGTGCCAGCAGCTTAGTTGGTCCCACCGATGGCTACACCTTC. Translating gives CASSLVGPTDGYTF. The chain recombines TRBV7-2 with TRBJ1-2; D not certain. CDR3 length: 14 residues. With 1 base removed from V and 6 bases from J, the gap between germline ends came to 12 bases. Germline lookup yields CDR1 SGHTA and CDR2 FQGNSA.